This T cell receptor beta chain was documented in a study of CD8+ T cells in alopecia areata. The wider study: Oral tofacitinib, 5 to 10 mg twice daily, was given in an open-label trial.

The CDR3 is 13 residues long. After removal of 1 base from V and 0 bases from J, the junction contained 0 bases not matched to a gene. Per germline, CDR1 GTSNPN and CDR2 SVGIG (reference sequence). The authors extracted RNA and reverse transcribed it into cDNA as the sequencing template. Produced via immunoSEQ multiplex PCR; TCRdb's table is partial and in-frame only. The sample records under 150,000 clones, around 63% being singletons. Stated treatment: oral pan-JAK inhibitor, 5-10 mg twice daily. The chain couples TRBV30 to TRBJ2-7; 7 nucleotides agree with TRBD2. Material: CD4+ T cells sorted from blood, obtained at week 4, from a patient treated with tofacitinib. The clonotype originates from a human donor with alopecia areata. The chain's CDR3 is CAWSAGGSYEQYF. The CDR3 region has the DNA TGTGCCTGGAGTGCGGGGGGCTCCTACGAGCAGTACTTC.